These T cell receptor beta chains were read from a single sample in a study of blood T cell repertoires in COVID-19. Repertoires were generated with immunoSEQ multiplex PCR, while TCRdb's copy carries only in-frame clones and drops some. The sample comprises approximately 300,000 clones, around four fifths of which are singletons, and 1% to 1.5% rests with the top ten. The sample taken for sequencing was peripheral blood. The receptor source for this set is a woman aged 45-65 years with acute or convalescent COVID-19. Each CDR3 is given with its conserved first and last residue. The order of the fields is CDR3 DNA, CDR3 protein, V gene, D gene, clone size, J gene. D genes are given only for firm matches. Only some rows state a clone size, as once, few, many or a class for expanded clones.

CDR3nt: TGTGCCAGCTCACCTGGGACAGGGATGGAAGAGACCCAGTACTTC; CDR3aa: CASSPGTGMEETQYF; v_gene: TRBV18; d_gene: TRBD1; abundance: -; j_gene: TRBJ2-5
CDR3nt: TGTGCCAGCAGTTTATCGCAGGGGGGAAGCACAGATACGCAGTATTTT; CDR3aa: CASSLSQGGSTDTQYF; v_gene: TRBV28; d_gene: -; abundance: -; j_gene: TRBJ2-3
CDR3nt: TGTGCCAGCAGCTTAAATCCGGGGGGTGAGCAGTTCTTC; CDR3aa: CASSLNPGGEQFF; v_gene: TRBV7-3; d_gene: TRBD2; abundance: few; j_gene: TRBJ2-1
CDR3nt: TGTGCCACCAGTGTGAAGGGAGGGGCCCAGTACTTC; CDR3aa: CATSVKGGAQYF; v_gene: TRBV24-1; d_gene: TRBD2; abundance: -; j_gene: TRBJ2-5
CDR3nt: TGTGCCAGCACCGGGGGGATGAGAGATCACGAGCAGTACTTC; CDR3aa: CASTGGMRDHEQYF; v_gene: TRBV2; d_gene: TRBD2; abundance: -; j_gene: TRBJ2-7
CDR3nt: TGTGCCAGCAGCGTGGACAGCTCCACTCAGCCCCAGCATTTT; CDR3aa: CASSVDSSTQPQHF; v_gene: TRBV5-4; d_gene: -; abundance: -; j_gene: TRBJ1-5
CDR3nt: TGTGCCAGCAGCCCCGACAGGGGGGGTTATGGCTACACCTTC; CDR3aa: CASSPDRGGYGYTF; v_gene: TRBV5-4; d_gene: TRBD1; abundance: many; j_gene: TRBJ1-2
CDR3nt: TGCGCCAGCAGCCAAGCATACAGGATAGCAGCCACTGAAGCTTTCTTT; CDR3aa: CASSQAYRIAATEAFF; v_gene: TRBV4-3; d_gene: -; abundance: -; j_gene: TRBJ1-1
CDR3nt: TGTGCCAGCAGCTTACTGGGACAGACAACAGATACGCAGTATTTT; CDR3aa: CASSLLGQTTDTQYF; v_gene: TRBV7-9; d_gene: TRBD1; abundance: -; j_gene: TRBJ2-3
CDR3nt: TGCAGCGCCGGTGGGGGGACAGGGTATCGATGGGGCTACACCTTC; CDR3aa: CSAGGGTGYRWGYTF; v_gene: TRBV29-1; d_gene: TRBD1; abundance: -; j_gene: TRBJ1-2
CDR3nt: TGTGCCAGCAGCCCTCAGGGGGGAGGCAAAAACATTCAGTACTTC; CDR3aa: CASSPQGGGKNIQYF; v_gene: TRBV5-8; d_gene: -; abundance: -; j_gene: TRBJ2-4
CDR3nt: TGTGCTAGTCATTCCGGTCGAGATACGCAGTATTTT; CDR3aa: CASHSGRDTQYF; v_gene: TRBV12-5; d_gene: -; abundance: -; j_gene: TRBJ2-3
CDR3nt: TGTGCCAGCAGCTTAAGAGTTGGAAACACCATATATTTT; CDR3aa: CASSLRVGNTIYF; v_gene: TRBV7-2; d_gene: -; abundance: -; j_gene: TRBJ1-3
CDR3nt: TGTGCCAGCAGTTCCCCGACAGGGGGCTACGAGCAGTACTTC; CDR3aa: CASSSPTGGYEQYF; v_gene: TRBV27; d_gene: TRBD1; abundance: -; j_gene: TRBJ2-7
CDR3nt: TGTGCCACCCTTATGGCGGGAGGTTCCTACAGAGTGCAGTTCTTC; CDR3aa: CATLMAGGSYRVQFF; v_gene: TRBV27; d_gene: TRBD2; abundance: once; j_gene: TRBJ2-1
CDR3nt: TGTGCCAGCAGCTTAGTGCAGGGACAGGGAGGAACTGAAGCTTTCTTT; CDR3aa: CASSLVQGQGGTEAFF; v_gene: TRBV7-6; d_gene: TRBD1; abundance: -; j_gene: TRBJ1-1
CDR3nt: TGTGCCAGCTCAGAAGGGACAGGAGCGCAAGAGACCCAGTACTTC; CDR3aa: CASSEGTGAQETQYF; v_gene: TRBV18; d_gene: TRBD1; abundance: -; j_gene: TRBJ2-5
CDR3nt: TGTGCCAGCGGAGGAGGGGTGAGCAATCAGCCCCAGCATTTT; CDR3aa: CASGGGVSNQPQHF; v_gene: TRBV7-9; d_gene: -; abundance: -; j_gene: TRBJ1-5
CDR3nt: TGCAGCGTCGGCCGGGGGACAGATTACTATGGCTACACCTTC; CDR3aa: CSVGRGTDYYGYTF; v_gene: TRBV29-1; d_gene: TRBD1; abundance: once; j_gene: TRBJ1-2
CDR3nt: TGTGCCAGCAGCCGTGACAGAAACACTGAAGCTTTCTTT; CDR3aa: CASSRDRNTEAFF; v_gene: TRBV7-2; d_gene: -; abundance: -; j_gene: TRBJ1-1
CDR3nt: TGTGCCAGCAGTTTATCGTCCGGGGGAGGGACTGAAGCTTTCTTT; CDR3aa: CASSLSSGGGTEAFF; v_gene: TRBV27; d_gene: -; abundance: -; j_gene: TRBJ1-1
CDR3nt: TGTGCCAGCGGCGGGCGGGGAAAGATCGGGGAGCTGTTTTTT; CDR3aa: CASGGRGKIGELFF; v_gene: TRBV9; d_gene: -; abundance: -; j_gene: TRBJ2-2
CDR3nt: TGTGCCAGCAGTTGGGGGGGGGACGGAAACACCATATATTTT; CDR3aa: CASSWGGDGNTIYF; v_gene: TRBV6-5; d_gene: -; abundance: -; j_gene: TRBJ1-3
CDR3nt: TGTGCCAGTAGTACCACCGGGACAGTGAGCTATGGCTACACCTTC; CDR3aa: CASSTTGTVSYGYTF; v_gene: TRBV19; d_gene: TRBD1; abundance: -; j_gene: TRBJ1-2
CDR3nt: TGCAGCGTTGACATCCAGGCGGAGGCCGGGGAGCTGTTTTTT; CDR3aa: CSVDIQAEAGELFF; v_gene: TRBV29-1; d_gene: -; abundance: -; j_gene: TRBJ2-2
CDR3nt: TGTGCCAGCAGCTTAAGTAACACGCACACCGGGGAGCTGTTTTTT; CDR3aa: CASSLSNTHTGELFF; v_gene: TRBV7-8; d_gene: -; abundance: -; j_gene: TRBJ2-2
CDR3nt: TGTGCCAGCAGCCCCCTTTCGAACGGGTTGGATTCACCCCTCCACTTT; CDR3aa: CASSPLSNGLDSPLHF; v_gene: TRBV5-6; d_gene: -; abundance: once; j_gene: TRBJ1-6
CDR3nt: TGCGCCAGCAGCCCCCCCGGGACAGGGGCGAAGAACACTGAAGCTTTCTTT; CDR3aa: CASSPPGTGAKNTEAFF; v_gene: TRBV5-1; d_gene: TRBD1; abundance: -; j_gene: TRBJ1-1
CDR3nt: TGCGCCAGCAGCCCTACCCTTGGGGCAGGGGGCGGGGGAACTGAAGCTTTCTTT; CDR3aa: CASSPTLGAGGGGTEAFF; v_gene: TRBV5-1; d_gene: TRBD1; abundance: once; j_gene: TRBJ1-1
CDR3nt: TGTGCCAGCAGCTTAGACAGTAAGGGCTACACCTTC; CDR3aa: CASSLDSKGYTF; v_gene: TRBV7-2; d_gene: -; abundance: few; j_gene: TRBJ1-2
CDR3nt: TGTGCCAGCAGCTTACGCGGCTCCAACGAGCAGTACTTC; CDR3aa: CASSLRGSNEQYF; v_gene: TRBV5-4; d_gene: -; abundance: -; j_gene: TRBJ2-7
CDR3nt: TGTGCCAGCAGCCACCCACAGAACAGGGGGGCCATTCCTGACTATGGCTACACCTTC; CDR3aa: CASSHPQNRGAIPDYGYTF; v_gene: TRBV9; d_gene: TRBD1; abundance: -; j_gene: TRBJ1-2
CDR3nt: TGTGCCAGCCGGCTTACAGGGAACACTGAAGCTTTCTTT; CDR3aa: CASRLTGNTEAFF; v_gene: TRBV2; d_gene: -; abundance: -; j_gene: TRBJ1-1
CDR3nt: TGTGCCATCAGTGCCTCCGGGACAGGGGGGTACACCTTC; CDR3aa: CAISASGTGGYTF; v_gene: TRBV10-3; d_gene: TRBD1; abundance: once; j_gene: TRBJ1-2
CDR3nt: TGCAGCGTTGAGAGGTGGGACAATGAGCAGTTCTTC; CDR3aa: CSVERWDNEQFF; v_gene: TRBV29-1; d_gene: -; abundance: -; j_gene: TRBJ2-1
CDR3nt: TGTGCCAGCGGAGAACAGGGGGAGACTGAAGCTTTCTTT; CDR3aa: CASGEQGETEAFF; v_gene: TRBV2; d_gene: TRBD1; abundance: -; j_gene: TRBJ1-1
CDR3nt: TGCAGCGCTAACGGGGAGCCCACTGAAGCTTTCTTT; CDR3aa: CSANGEPTEAFF; v_gene: TRBV29-1; d_gene: -; abundance: -; j_gene: TRBJ1-1
CDR3nt: TGTGCCAGCAGCTTTTCCCAGGGTAGCTATGGCTACACCTTC; CDR3aa: CASSFSQGSYGYTF; v_gene: TRBV7-9; d_gene: -; abundance: -; j_gene: TRBJ1-2
CDR3nt: TGTGCCAGTAGTCCCAGGGGGCTTTGGGATACGCAGTATTTT; CDR3aa: CASSPRGLWDTQYF; v_gene: TRBV19; d_gene: TRBD1; abundance: -; j_gene: TRBJ2-3
CDR3nt: TGCGCCAGCAGTCCCACTTGTCGGGGTTCGGACTATGGCTACACCTTC; CDR3aa: CASSPTCRGSDYGYTF; v_gene: TRBV23-1; d_gene: -; abundance: -; j_gene: TRBJ1-2
CDR3nt: TGTGCCAGCAGCCATTCGGTGAGGAATGAAAAACTGTTTTTT; CDR3aa: CASSHSVRNEKLFF; v_gene: TRBV14; d_gene: -; abundance: -; j_gene: TRBJ1-4
CDR3nt: TGTGCCACCAGTGGCTCTAGCGGTGATACGCAGTATTTT; CDR3aa: CATSGSSGDTQYF; v_gene: TRBV24-1; d_gene: TRBD2; abundance: -; j_gene: TRBJ2-3
CDR3nt: TGTGCCAGTAGTAAGGGGAATAACAATGAGCAGTTCTTC; CDR3aa: CASSKGNNNEQFF; v_gene: TRBV19; d_gene: -; abundance: -; j_gene: TRBJ2-1
CDR3nt: TGCGCCAGCAGCTTGGGAGCGGGGGGCACAGATACGCAGTATTTT; CDR3aa: CASSLGAGGTDTQYF; v_gene: TRBV5-1; d_gene: TRBD2; abundance: few; j_gene: TRBJ2-3
CDR3nt: TGTGCCAGCAGCACTCCCTCCGGGACAGGCTATGGCTACACCTTC; CDR3aa: CASSTPSGTGYGYTF; v_gene: TRBV7-2; d_gene: TRBD1; abundance: -; j_gene: TRBJ1-2